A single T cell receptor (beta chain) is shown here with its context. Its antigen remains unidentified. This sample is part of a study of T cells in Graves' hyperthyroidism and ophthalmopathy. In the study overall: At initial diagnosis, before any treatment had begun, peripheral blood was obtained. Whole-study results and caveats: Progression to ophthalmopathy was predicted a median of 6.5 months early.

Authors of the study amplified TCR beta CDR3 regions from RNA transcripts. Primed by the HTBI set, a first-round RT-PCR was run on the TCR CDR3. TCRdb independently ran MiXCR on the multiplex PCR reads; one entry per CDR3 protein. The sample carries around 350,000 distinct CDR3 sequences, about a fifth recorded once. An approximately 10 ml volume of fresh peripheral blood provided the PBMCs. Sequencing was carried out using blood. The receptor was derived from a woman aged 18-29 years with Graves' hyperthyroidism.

The CDR3 DNA sequence: TGTGCCAGCAGCTTTTCTAGGGGCTCGGCTGAAGCTTTCTTT. It codes for CASSFSRGSAEAFF. The rearrangement links TRBV7-9 to TRBJ1-1; a possible D gene is TRBD1 (5 bases). The V and J ends lost 3 bases and 6 bases respectively, with 14 bases between them. CDR1 SEHNR and CDR2 FQNEAQ come from the germline V gene (reference sequence). This CDR3 has 14 amino acids.